This paragraph covers one T cell receptor (beta chain) sequence. The antigen is unknown. V lost 0 bases, J lost 4 bases, and 20 bases lay in between. The CDR3 spans 18 residues. Germline V lookup: CDR1 SGDLS, CDR2 YYNGEE. Unique molecular identifiers featured in how the TCRbeta library was prepared. MiXCR, run by TCRdb on the PCR reads, gives a single entry per CDR3 protein. The table records over 400,000 distinct CDR3 sequences, roughly 44% of them present only once. These data are taken from a study of T-cell reconstitution after alpha-beta-depleted transplantation in children. Study results and caveats: TCRbeta diversity was high at day 60 in some patients (a result of surviving recipient T cells and thymic progenitors).

The specimen was PBMCs, collected before TCRalphabeta/CD19-depleted stem cell transplant. J is TRBJ2-1 and V is TRBV9; D is unclear. This TCR derives from a girl aged 2-9 years with aplastic anemia, due to receive a stem cell transplant. The CDR3: CASSVEDRVSPTYNEQFF. The CDR3 DNA is TGTGCCAGCAGCGTAGAAGATAGGGTCTCCCCTACGTACAATGAGCAGTTCTTC.